Following are 26 T cell receptor beta chains from one sample sequenced in a study of naive CD8 T cells in extremely preterm neonates. Method: immunoSEQ multiplex PCR; TCRdb's copy keeps in-frame clones and lacks some. The sample carries a few thousand clones, approximately 97% recorded once. The sample consisted of naive CD8+ T cells from blood. These TCRs come from a human donor in good health.

The chain joins TRBV28 to TRBJ2-7, with 7 bases lining up with TRBD2. The CDR3 runs to 15 residues. Germline CDR1 MDHEN, CDR2 SYDVKM. After removal of 1 base from V and 2 bases from J, the junction contained 5 bases not matched to a gene. CDR3 loop: CASSLSQRGTYEQYF. CDR3 sequence (DNA): TGTGCCAGCAGTTTATCCCAGCGGGGAACCTACGAGCAGTACTTC. Full variable domain (remainder filled in from reference TRBV28 and TRBJ2-7): DVKVTQSSRYLVKRTGEKVFLECVQDMDHENMFWYRQDPGLGLRLIYFSYDVKMKEKGDIPEGYSVSREKKERFSLILESASTNQTSMYLCASSLSQRGTYEQYFGPGTRLTVT.

J is TRBJ2-5 and V is TRBV30; 9 bases align to TRBD1. TRBJ2-7 matches the DNA end more closely, so the J call is doubtful. This CDR3 has 15 residues. Looked up from germline, CDR1 is GTSNPN and CDR2 is SVGIG (reference sequence). The CDR3 sequence is CAWALSRTGEYEQYF. CDR3 sequence (DNA): TGTGCCTGGGCTCTTAGTAGGACAGGGGAATACGAGCAGTACTTC.

The chain uses TRBV29-1 and TRBJ1-2; 9 bases are shared with TRBD1. Per the germline V gene, CDR1 is SQVTM and CDR2 is ANQGSEA. The CDR3 has 13 residues. Trimming at V came to 5 bases and at J to 5 bases, leaving 6 bases not matched to a gene. The CDR3 reads CSVTGGMSYGYTF. CDR3 DNA sequence: TGCAGCGTTACAGGGGGCATGTCGTATGGCTACACCTTC.

This rearrangement joins TRBV5-1 to TRBJ1-3, with D unresolved. This CDR3 has 15 residues. CDR1 is SGHRS, CDR2 YFSETQ, per germline. V gave up 7 bases and J gave up 0 bases, with 14 bases separating them. The CDR3: CASFERPTSGNTIYF. CDR3 DNA: TGCGCCAGCTTCGAGCGCCCAACCTCTGGAAACACCATATATTTT.

V and J are TRBV5-1 and TRBJ2-7; D might be TRBD2 (5 bases). The germline gives CDR1 SGHRS, CDR2 YFSETQ. V was shortened by 1 base and J by 0 bases, with 14 bases between the two germline ends. The CDR3 is made up of 16 amino acids. The CDR3 DNA follows: TGCGCCAGCAGCTTGACGGCGGGTCCTTACTCCTACGAGCAGTACTTC. Translating it yields CASSLTAGPYSYEQYF.

The rearrangement joins TRBV7-2 to TRBJ1-2; 9 bases map to TRBD1. Germline-derived CDR1 and CDR2 are SGHTA and FQGNSA. This CDR3 contains 13 residues. V shed 5 bases, J shed 7 bases, and the junction held 5 bases outside the gene matches. This chain's CDR3 is CASSDRDRAGYTF. The DNA for the CDR3 is TGTGCCAGCAGCGACCGGGACAGGGCTGGCTACACCTTC.

V usage is TRBV27 and J usage is TRBJ1-2; TRBD1 might be the D (5 bases). The V gene's germline CDR1 is MNHEY and CDR2 SMNVEV (reference sequence). The CDR3 covers 17 residues. V was clipped by 0 bases and J by 4 bases, with 18 bases between them. CDR3 loop: CASSLSVRQRSVYGYTF. The DNA for the CDR3 is TGTGCCAGCAGTTTATCGGTAAGACAGCGAAGCGTCTATGGCTACACCTTC.

The CDR3 DNA reads as TGTGCCAGCAGTGGCCCAACAGGGGGCGGAGGCTACACCTTC. This sequence encodes CASSGPTGGGGYTF. The chain has TRBV2 and TRBJ1-2; 9 nucleotides agree with TRBD1. Germline CDR1 is SNHLY and CDR2 is FYNNEI. Trimming at V came to 4 bases and at J to 8 bases, leaving 8 bases not matched to a gene. The CDR3 extends over 14 amino acids. Complete variable domain (other parts from reference TRBV2 and TRBJ1-2): EPEVTQTPSHQVTQMGQEVILRCVPISNHLYFYWYRQILGQKVEFLVSFYNNEISEKSEIFDDQFSVERPDGSNFTLKIRSTKLEDSAMYFCASSGPTGGGGYTFGSGTRLTVV.

J is TRBJ2-7 and V is TRBV6-5; no firm D call. V shed 5 bases and J shed 6 bases, with 11 bases lying between them. This CDR3 region has 12 residues. Germline-derived CDR1 and CDR2 are MNHEY and SVGAGI. CDR3 region: CASSPTLPEQYF. CDR3 DNA: TGTGCCAGCAGTCCTACCCTTCCCGAGCAGTACTTC.

The rearrangement joins TRBV5-1 to TRBJ1-4; 8 bases align to TRBD1. Germline V gives CDR1 SGHRS, CDR2 YFSETQ. V trimming: 3 bases; J trimming: 5 bases; junction bases outside the gene matches: 6. The CDR3 sequence is 15 residues long. For the CDR3, the DNA is TGCGCCAGCAGCTCTGCCGGGACAGGCAATGAAAAACTGTTTTTT. This gives the protein CASSSAGTGNEKLFF.

The V gene is TRBV5-6, the J gene TRBJ2-7; 9 nucleotides align to TRBD1. There are 18 residues in the CDR3. The germline gives CDR1 SGHDT, CDR2 YYEEEE. Trimming at V came to 3 bases and at J to 2 bases, leaving 15 bases not matched to a gene. The CDR3 sequence: CASSSPDGIGTGTYEQYF. The CDR3 coding sequence is TGTGCCAGCAGCTCGCCGGATGGTATCGGGACAGGGACCTACGAGCAGTACTTC.

J is TRBJ2-2 and V is TRBV9; D is perhaps TRBD2 (7 bases). V was trimmed by 4 bases and J by 5 bases, leaving 15 bases between them. CDR1 and CDR2 from the germline V gene are SGDLS and YYNGEE. This CDR3 is 15 amino acids long. The CDR3 DNA sequence: TGTGCCAGCAGCTCCCGGGGGGCGCAAACCGGGGAGCTGTTTTTT. Translation gives CASSSRGAQTGELFF.

J is TRBJ2-3 and V is TRBV6-1, with 12 bases that match TRBD2. The CDR3 extends over 15 amino acids. CDR1 is MNHNS and CDR2 is SASEGT in the germline V gene. V lost 3 bases to trimming and J lost 4 bases; unmatched junction nucleotides: 2. Here the CDR3 reads CASSDLAGGADTQYF. The CDR3 DNA is TGTGCCAGCAGTGACCTAGCGGGGGGGGCAGATACGCAGTATTTT.

This chain connects TRBV28 to TRBJ2-1, with 14 bases that match TRBD2. V shed 5 bases and J 8 bases; nucleotides not matched to a gene: 8. CDR1 and CDR2 from the germline V gene are MDHEN and SYDVKM. The CDR3 totals 16 residues. Written as DNA, the CDR3 is TGTGCCAGCAGTCCCCAAGGGACTAGCGGGAGTTATGAGCAGTTCTTC. Encoded protein: CASSPQGTSGSYEQFF. The whole variable domain, remainder taken from reference TRBV28 and TRBJ2-1, is DVKVTQSSRYLVKRTGEKVFLECVQDMDHENMFWYRQDPGLGLRLIYFSYDVKMKEKGDIPEGYSVSREKKERFSLILESASTNQTSMYLCASSPQGTSGSYEQFFGPGTRLTVL.

The rearrangement uses TRBV30 and TRBJ2-7, with a tentative D call TRBD2 (7 bases). The CDR3 contains 15 residues. The V end was cut by 0 bases, the J end by 3 bases, with 15 bases between. Germline-derived CDR1 and CDR2 are GTSNPN and SVGIG (reference sequence). The CDR3 is CAWSVGGRAHYEQYF. CDR3 sequence (DNA): TGTGCCTGGAGTGTAGGGGGGAGGGCCCACTACGAGCAGTACTTC.

The chain couples TRBV7-8 to TRBJ2-2, with D perhaps TRBD1 (7 bases). CDR3 length equals 17 residues. The V gene's germline CDR1 is SGHVS and CDR2 FQNEAQ. V gave up 5 bases and J gave up 5 bases, with 21 bases separating them. CDR3 residues: CASSPGGLAGTTGELFF. The CDR3 coding sequence is TGTGCCAGCAGCCCAGGGGGTCTGGCAGGGACTACCGGGGAGCTGTTTTTT.

The chain couples TRBV6-5 to TRBJ1-2; D may be TRBD1 (5 bases). Between the trimmed V and J ends, which lost 5 bases and 8 bases, there was a span of 15 bases. CDR1 is MNHEY and CDR2 is SVGAGI in the germline V gene. This CDR3 has 13 amino acids. This CDR3 reads CASSIGTASGYTF. In nucleotides, the CDR3 is TGTGCCAGCAGTATCGGGACTGCGTCCGGCTACACCTTC.

This rearrangement joins TRBV19 to TRBJ1-2, with a possible D match to TRBD1 (5 bases). The CDR3 sequence is 16 residues long. Germline-derived CDR1 and CDR2 are LNHDA and SQIVND (reference sequence). V shed 1 base and J shed 4 bases, with 16 bases lying between them. CDR3 loop: CASSIGFDRTIYGYTF. Written as DNA, the CDR3 is TGTGCCAGTAGTATAGGGTTCGACAGAACCATCTATGGCTACACCTTC.

The genes are TRBV19 and TRBJ2-5; 7 bases line up with TRBD2. Germline CDR1 LNHDA, CDR2 SQIVND (reference sequence). Losses at the gene ends were 5 bases for V and 13 bases for J; bases not matched to a gene: 13. The length of the CDR3 is 13 residues. The CDR3 here is CASSSQGPGGLYF. The CDR3 bases are TGTGCCAGTAGTTCACAAGGCCCGGGGGGTTTGTACTTC.

In regard to this clone: The germline gene is not matched at one end of the junction; a read error may be the cause. This chain links TRBV28 with TRBJ2-3; D may be TRBD2 (5 bases). The CDR3 is 14 amino acids. Germline V lookup: CDR1 MDHEN, CDR2 SYDVKM. The CDR3 region is CVSRLPQREDTQYF. CDR3 DNA: TGTGTCAGCAGACTACCCCAGAGGGAAGATACGCAGTATTTT.

The chain carries TRBV11-3 and TRBJ2-1; the D gene is possibly TRBD2 (6 bases). Germline V lookup: CDR1 SGHNT, CDR2 YENEEA. CDR3 length equals 15 residues. The V end was cut by 1 base, the J end by 2 bases, with 9 bases between. CDR3 nucleotide sequence: TGTGCCAGCAGCTTAGTGGCGGGGCCCTACAATGAGCAGTTCTTC. Protein: CASSLVAGPYNEQFF.

The V call is TRBV7-2, the J call TRBJ2-7, with a weak D call TRBD2 (5 bases). V was trimmed by 4 bases and J by 4 bases, leaving 8 bases between them. This CDR3 contains 12 residues. Germline-derived CDR1 and CDR2 are SGHTA and FQGNSA. The CDR3 reads CASSWTGYEQYF. Here the CDR3 DNA reads TGTGCCAGCAGCTGGACTGGTTACGAGCAGTACTTC.

This rearrangement joins TRBV7-9 to TRBJ2-5; TRBD2 aligns across 8 bases. The germline V gene has CDR1 SEHNR and CDR2 FQNEAQ (reference sequence). This CDR3 is 14 amino acids long. The junction had 2 bases not matched to a gene; V was cut back by 2 bases and J by 3 bases. CDR3 bases: TGTGCCAGCAGCTTATTACTAGCGGAAGAGACCCAGTACTTC. Protein: CASSLLLAEETQYF. Based on the CDR3 plus reference TRBV7-9 and TRBJ2-5, the full variable domain is DTGVSQNPRHKITKRGQNVTFRCDPISEHNRLYWYRQTLGQGPEFLTYFQNEAQLEKSRLLSDRFSAERPKGSFSTLEIQRTEQGDSAMYLCASSLLLAEETQYFGPGTRLLVL.

The V call is TRBV6-5, the J call TRBJ1-3, with 7 bases aligning to TRBD1. V lost 5 bases, J lost 7 bases, and 5 bases stayed unmatched. Germline CDR1 and CDR2: MNHEY and SVGAGI. The CDR3 has 13 residues. CDR3 loop: CASSADRTNTIYF. CDR3 nucleotides: TGTGCCAGCAGTGCGGACAGGACGAACACCATATATTTT.

This clone was observed a single time. The J gene is TRBJ1-2, the V gene TRBV28; no reliable D call. Germline CDR1 reads MDHEN; CDR2 reads SYDVKM. The V and J ends lost 3 bases and 4 bases respectively, with 9 bases between them. The CDR3 sequence is 13 residues long. Written as DNA, the CDR3 is TGTGCCAGCAGTTTGGGCAGCTCCTATGGCTACACCTTC. Protein sequence: CASSLGSSYGYTF.

The chain employs TRBV7-2 and TRBJ1-1, with D uncertain. The CDR3 has 15 residues. Germline V gene data show CDR1 as SGHTA and CDR2 as FQGNSA. V was pared by 0 bases and J by 1 base, with 9 bases between. The CDR3 sequence: CASSLALAGNTEAFF. Here the CDR3 DNA reads TGTGCCAGCAGCTTAGCTCTTGCGGGGAACACTGAAGCTTTCTTT.